These T cell receptor beta chains were read from a single sample in a study of blood T cell repertoires in COVID-19. Clones were sequenced by immunoSEQ multiplex PCR, and TCRdb holds only the in-frame ones, with some missing. Among 150,000 to 200,000 clones listed, more than 75% were seen once. Sequencing was carried out using peripheral blood. The source is a woman aged 18-29 years who had recovered from COVID-19. The CDR3 runs from the conserved cysteine through the conserved F or W. D genes are given only for firm matches. Not every row has a clone size; where given, it reads once, few, many or a size class.

>TRBV7-2|.|TRBJ1-5|.
CASSLLGGTSNQPQHF
TGTGCCAGCAGCTTACTGGGAGGGACGAGCAATCAGCCCCAGCATTTT
>TRBV12-3/TRBV12-4|.|TRBJ1-2|.
CASSLGGDGYTF
TGTGCCAGCAGTTTAGGGGGCGACGGCTACACCTTC
>TRBV9|.|TRBJ1-1|.
CASSVGTVNTEAFF
TGTGCCAGCAGCGTAGGGACAGTTAACACTGAAGCTTTCTTT
>TRBV27|TRBD1|TRBJ1-1|.
CASSLQGRGVPEAFF
TGTGCCAGCAGTCTACAGGGGCGGGGGGTTCCTGAAGCTTTCTTT
>TRBV7-9|TRBD2|TRBJ2-7|.
CASSFVGGSYEQYF
TGTGCCAGCAGCTTTGTCGGGGGGTCCTACGAGCAGTACTTC
>TRBV11-2|.|TRBJ2-1|once
CASSTDGSRYNEQFF
TGTGCCAGCAGCACCGACGGGAGTCGGTACAATGAGCAGTTCTTC
>TRBV4-1|TRBD1|TRBJ1-3|.
CASSSDRVGNTIYF
TGCGCCAGCAGCAGCGACAGGGTTGGAAACACCATATATTTT
>TRBV24-1|.|TRBJ2-7|.
CATSDRRSLSYEQYF
TGTGCCACCAGTGACCGAAGGAGCTTATCCTACGAGCAGTACTTC
>TRBV20-1|.|TRBJ1-6|.
CSAGAGSLLGSPLHF
TGCAGTGCTGGTGCCGGGAGCCTTCTTGGCTCACCCCTCCACTTT
>TRBV19|TRBD2|TRBJ2-4|.
CASIARGLAGEKNIQYF
TGTGCCAGTATCGCAAGGGGACTAGCGGGGGAGAAAAACATTCAGTACTTC
>TRBV30|.|TRBJ2-2|.
CAGRVARNTGELFF
TGTGCCGGACGGGTAGCGCGGAACACCGGGGAGCTGTTTTTT
>TRBV9|.|TRBJ2-4|.
CASSGRENIQYF
TGTGCCAGCAGCGGCCGAGAGAACATTCAGTACTTC
>TRBV19|.|TRBJ2-2|.
CASSRKNANTGELFF
TGTGCCAGTAGCAGGAAAAACGCGAACACCGGGGAGCTGTTTTTT
>TRBV7-9|TRBD1|TRBJ1-4|.
CASSLMQGASEKLFF
TGTGCCAGCAGCTTAATGCAGGGGGCGAGTGAAAAACTGTTTTTT
>TRBV5-1|.|TRBJ2-1|.
CASSLIRVNEQFF
TGCGCCAGCAGCTTGATTCGGGTTAATGAGCAGTTCTTC
>TRBV5-1|TRBD1|TRBJ2-2|.
CASSSKPDRDTGELFF
TGCGCCAGCAGCTCAAAGCCGGACAGGGACACCGGGGAGCTGTTTTTT
>TRBV7-9|TRBD2|TRBJ2-5|.
CASSSTSGSRQETQYF
TGTGCCAGCAGCTCGACTAGCGGGAGTCGGCAAGAGACCCAGTACTTC
>TRBV7-9|TRBD2|TRBJ2-1|.
CASSYGLAGGSGFF
TGTGCCAGCAGCTATGGACTAGCGGGGGGATCAGGGTTCTTC
>TRBV4-1|TRBD1|TRBJ1-6|.
CASSQQGGQQNSPLHF
TGCGCCAGCAGCCAACAGGGGGGACAGCAAAATTCACCCCTCCACTTT
>TRBV11-3|.|TRBJ1-3|.
CASSGGSGNTIYF
TGTGCCAGCAGCGGCGGTTCTGGAAACACCATATATTTT
>TRBV23-1|TRBD1|TRBJ1-4|.
CASSQSHPGQATLEATNEKLFF
TGCGCCAGCAGTCAATCGCACCCTGGACAGGCAACACTCGAGGCAACTAATGAAAAACTGTTTTTT
>TRBV7-9|TRBD2|TRBJ2-7|.
CASTTSGVGDEQYF
TGTGCCAGCACCACTAGCGGGGTCGGGGACGAGCAGTACTTC
>TRBV6-5|.|TRBJ2-2|.
CASSRQENTGELFF
TGTGCCAGCAGCCGACAGGAGAACACCGGGGAGCTGTTTTTT
>TRBV9|TRBD1|TRBJ1-5|.
CASSSGTAYQPQHF
TGTGCCAGCAGCTCCGGGACAGCTTATCAGCCCCAGCATTTT
>TRBV3-1/TRBV3-2|TRBD2|TRBJ2-5|.
CASSQTSGGETQYF
TGTGCCAGCAGCCAAACGAGCGGGGGAGAGACCCAGTACTTC
>TRBV9|TRBD2|TRBJ2-3|.
CASSVGAGGADTQYF
TGTGCCAGCAGCGTAGGGGCGGGAGGCGCAGATACGCAGTATTTT
>TRBV11-1|.|TRBJ1-2|.
CASSLVAGSPGYTF
TGTGCCAGCAGCTTAGTTGCAGGGTCCCCTGGCTACACCTTC
>TRBV7-9|.|TRBJ1-4|.
CASSAGLNEKLFF
TGTGCCAGCTCGGCAGGGCTAAATGAAAAACTGTTTTTT
>TRBV27|.|TRBJ2-7|.
CASSKGRVWGTNSYEQYF
TGTGCCAGCAGTAAGGGACGGGTATGGGGGACAAACTCCTACGAGCAGTACTTC
>TRBV3-1/TRBV3-2|.|TRBJ1-6|.
CASSPTGYNSPLHF
TGTGCCAGCAGCCCGACAGGCTATAATTCACCCCTCCACTTT
>TRBV11-2|.|TRBJ1-2|.
CASSSPRVYGYTF
TGTGCCAGCAGCTCCCCAAGAGTCTATGGCTACACCTTC
>TRBV19|TRBD1|TRBJ1-5|.
CASTKGGTGNQPQHF
TGTGCCAGTACCAAGGGTGGGACAGGGAATCAGCCCCAGCATTTT
>TRBV7-8|TRBD1|TRBJ2-7|few
CASSSPQGAKPYEQYF
TGTGCCAGCAGCTCCCCCCAGGGGGCTAAACCCTACGAGCAGTACTTC
>TRBV19|.|TRBJ2-1|.
CASSPSGPYNEQFF
TGTGCCAGTAGTCCTTCAGGCCCCTACAATGAGCAGTTCTTC
>TRBV10-3|.|TRBJ1-3|once
CATSQDIAGNTIYF
TGTGCCACCTCCCAGGACATCGCTGGAAACACCATATATTTT
>TRBV10-3|.|TRBJ2-3|.
CAIWPASVTDTQYF
TGTGCCATCTGGCCCGCCTCTGTCACAGATACGCAGTATTTT
>TRBV5-1|.|TRBJ1-1|.
CASSLERTEAFF
TGCGCCAGCAGCTTAGAGAGGACTGAAGCTTTCTTT